The clone carrying this T cell receptor beta chain is a singleton in its sample. Its target is unknown. V was pared by 4 bases and J by 2 bases, with 17 bases between. Germline CDR1 reads KGHSH; CDR2 reads LQKENI. CDR3 length equals 16 residues. Terminally differentiated effector memory CD45RA+ cells were left out of the naive CD8 fraction, which was CD45RO-negative and positively selected for CCR7. The sample comes from a study of shared clonotypes between healthy human individuals. Study-wide results and limits: Memory subsets generally showed lower estimated richness than naive subsets. Only a few donors were included, so the genetic and exposure-history diversity represented was limited. Naive CD4 clonotypes overlapped across a handful of donors at roughly 5%.

Some clones are missing from TCRdb's copy, which holds only in-frame ones; the method was immunoSEQ multiplex PCR. This table has about 2 million clones, about 94% appearing once. Sequenced sample: naive CD8+ T cells sorted from blood. The TCR was taken from a man aged 18 to 29 in good health. V usage is TRBV18 and J usage is TRBJ2-5; D gene ambiguous. CDR3 DNA sequence: TGTGCCAGCTCACGAAAAGACCCCGGCAGTCAAGAGACCCAGTACTTC. Encoded protein: CASSRKDPGSQETQYF. Full variable domain (outside the CDR3, taken from reference TRBV18 and TRBJ2-5): NAGVMQNPRHLVRRRGQEARLRCSPMKGHSHVYWYRQLPEEGLKFMVYLQKENIIDESGMPKERFSAEFPKEGPSILRIQQVVRGDSAAYFCASSRKDPGSQETQYFGPGTRLLVL.